These 28 T cell receptor beta chains share one sample of origin, sequenced in a study of T cell clusters in autoimmune cytopenias. Roughly 40,000 genome equivalents of blood DNA were amplified for TRB. TRB was amplified by touch-down multiplex PCR, primer pools A and B combined. One entry per CDR3 protein, without DNA, is what TCRdb gives after re-calling the multiplex PCR reads. This sample's clone table lists about 7,200 distinct CDR3 sequences. The same sample was also studied in work on T cell repertoires in aging, cancer and after chemotherapy.

Sequencing was done on a sample of peripheral blood. These TCRs come from a human donor in good health.

This chain uses TRBV12-3 or TRBV12-4 with TRBJ1-1; with no DNA, the TCRdb D assignment of TRBD1 cannot be verified. The CDR3 runs to 13 residues. CDR3 sequence reads: CASSLYGRGEAFF.

The chain has TRBV5-4 and TRBJ2-3; TCRdb indicates TRBD1, and absent DNA this call remains unverified. The CDR3 runs 17 residues. Germline V gene data show CDR1 as SGHNT and CDR2 as YYREEE (reference sequence). This chain's CDR3 is CASSLGGTQGGADTQYF.

The rearrangement uses TRBV5-1 and TRBJ2-1; with no DNA, the TCRdb D assignment of TRBD2 cannot be verified. Germline values: CDR1 SGHRS, CDR2 YFSETQ. This CDR3 spans 19 amino acids. The CDR3 loop is CASSLSSGTRVSSYNEQFF.

This clonotype is labeled medium-sized based on frequency. The CDR3 protein is CASRDLMGTETQYF. The genes are TRBV6-6 and TRBJ2-5. The CDR3 consists of 14 residues. The germline V gene has CDR1 MNHNY and CDR2 SVGAGI (reference sequence).

The chain employs TRBV6-6 and TRBJ1-2; the D call of TRBD1 rests on TCRdb alone, since no DNA is present to check it. CDR3 length equals 16 residues. Germline V gene sequence: CDR1 MNHNY, CDR2 SVGAGI (reference sequence). This CDR3 reads CASSYPLRDHSQGYTF.

The chain joins TRBV7-2 to TRBJ2-3; the D call of TRBD1 rests on TCRdb alone, since no DNA is present to check it. The CDR3 totals 15 residues. Germline V gives CDR1 SGHTA, CDR2 FQGNSA. CDR3 region: CASSPWTASTDTQYF.

CDR3 sequence reads: CASTSYTGTREAFF. The rearrangement joins TRBV12-3 or TRBV12-4 to TRBJ1-1. The CDR3 sequence is 14 residues long.

This sequence joins TRBV6-5 and TRBJ1-3; TCRdb's D call, TRBD1, is unchecked because there is no DNA. The V gene's germline CDR1 is MNHEY and CDR2 SVGAGI. This CDR3 is built from 16 residues. The CDR3 here is CASSTRGTGYGNTIYF.

This rearrangement joins TRBV19 to TRBJ1-5; TCRdb's D gene call, TRBD1, goes unchecked for lack of DNA. Germline lookup yields CDR1 LNHDA and CDR2 SQIVND (reference sequence). The CDR3 has 14 residues. CDR3 amino acids: CASKRTGVDQPQHF.

J is TRBJ2-5 and V is TRBV6-2 or TRBV6-3. In germline, CDR1 is MNHEY, CDR2 SVGEGT. This CDR3 has 13 residues. The CDR3 loop reads CASKLGEQETQYF.

This chain joins TRBV6-1 and TRBJ2-7; lacking DNA, the TRBD2 call made by TCRdb goes unchecked. The germline gives CDR1 MNHNS, CDR2 SASEGT. This CDR3 region has 14 residues. This CDR3 is CASSVRDSTYEQYF.

The J gene is TRBJ1-6, the V gene TRBV19; lacking DNA, the TRBD1 call made by TCRdb goes unchecked. Germline lookup yields CDR1 LNHDA and CDR2 SQIVND (reference sequence). The CDR3 totals 16 residues. CDR3 sequence reads: CASRTGAGSYNSPLHF.

Measured by frequency, this clonotype is medium-sized (0.01 to 0.1%). The chain is built from TRBV19 and TRBJ2-7; the TCRdb D gene call, TRBD1, has no DNA to confirm it. CDR1 LNHDA and CDR2 SQIVND come from the germline V gene (reference sequence). This CDR3 has 14 amino acids. The CDR3 sequence is CASSGQVPSYEQYF.

Measured by frequency, this clonotype is medium-sized. The V call is TRBV6-5, the J call TRBJ1-2; TCRdb indicates TRBD1, and absent DNA this call remains unverified. CDR3 length: 13 residues. Germline loops: CDR1 MNHEY, CDR2 SVGAGI. The CDR3 reads CASSRDRNYGYTF.

This clonotype is called medium-sized (0.01 to 0.1%) based on its frequency. V gene TRBV19 combines with J gene TRBJ2-7; TCRdb lists TRBD1, though no DNA is available to test this call. The CDR3 is made up of 14 amino acids. CDR1 LNHDA and CDR2 SQIVND come from the germline V gene (reference sequence). The CDR3: CAPKPDSFSYEQYF. The full variable domain, its missing parts supplied by reference TRBV19 and TRBJ2-7, is DGGITQSPKYLFRKEGQNVTLSCEQNLNHDAMYWYRQDPGQGLRLIYYSQIVNDFQKGDIAEGYSVSREKKESFPLTVTSAQKNPTAFYLCAPKPDSFSYEQYFGPGTRLTVT.

According to its frequency, this clonotype is medium-sized. The chain carries TRBV29-1 and TRBJ2-2; the D gene TCRdb calls, TRBD1, cannot be checked with no DNA. Per the germline V gene, CDR1 is SQVTM and CDR2 is ANQGSEA. This CDR3 is built from 15 residues. The chain's CDR3 is CSVEGRRRGTGELFF.

The V call is TRBV6-2 or TRBV6-3, the J call TRBJ2-1; TCRdb reports TRBD1, a call that lacks DNA to check it against. Germline CDR1 and CDR2: MNHEY and SVGEGT. The length of the CDR3 is 14 residues. The CDR3 reads CASRNRLAYNEQFF.

Judged by frequency, this clonotype is medium-sized. The rearrangement joins TRBV7-6 to TRBJ2-3; TCRdb's assignment of TRBD2 cannot be checked, as there is no DNA. Germline loops: CDR1 SGHVS, CDR2 FNYEAQ. The CDR3 has 16 residues. The CDR3 sequence: CASSPGEREGSDTQYF.

This sequence joins TRBV19 and TRBJ1-4. The germline gives CDR1 LNHDA, CDR2 SQIVND (reference sequence). The CDR3 loop spans 14 amino acids. CDR3 sequence reads: CASSHGRVNEKLFF.

This clonotype is labeled medium-sized based on frequency. This sequence joins TRBV19 and TRBJ1-1; without DNA, the TCRdb call of TRBD1 cannot be checked. The germline V gene has CDR1 LNHDA and CDR2 SQIVND (reference sequence). The CDR3 has 14 amino acids. CDR3 protein: CASSNGQVNTEAFF.

The CDR3 reads CASSPDRVRDNEQFF. This chain uses TRBV18 with TRBJ2-1; TCRdb gives TRBD1 as the D gene, but with no DNA this cannot be confirmed. The CDR3 contains 15 residues. Per germline, CDR1 KGHSH and CDR2 LQKENI.

According to its frequency, this clonotype is medium-sized. The rearrangement uses TRBV12-3 or TRBV12-4 and TRBJ2-2; TCRdb's D call, TRBD2, is unchecked because there is no DNA. The CDR3 consists of 16 residues. The CDR3 loop is CASSLGLAVNTGELFF.

This clonotype is deemed medium-sized by its frequency. The rearrangement uses TRBV29-1 and TRBJ1-2; TCRdb indicates TRBD1, and absent DNA this call remains unverified. CDR1 is SQVTM, CDR2 ANQGSEA, per germline. There are 16 residues in the CDR3. CDR3 in amino acids: CSVEGSNADTNYGYTF.

This clonotype is labeled medium-sized based on frequency. This rearrangement joins TRBV19 to TRBJ2-3; the D call from TCRdb, TRBD2, cannot be confirmed without DNA. Germline CDR1 and CDR2: LNHDA and SQIVND (reference sequence). This CDR3 region has 15 residues. CDR3 residues: CASTHSSRGTDTQYF.

The chain recombines TRBV29-1 with TRBJ1-1; without DNA, the TCRdb call of TRBD1 cannot be checked. CDR3 length equals 14 residues. Germline V gene sequence: CDR1 SQVTM, CDR2 ANQGSEA. CDR3 sequence: CSVDGRGARTEAFF.

CDR3 sequence: CASSSLLSSGTLSYEQYF. This chain connects TRBV5-4 to TRBJ2-7; TCRdb's D gene call, TRBD2, goes unchecked for lack of DNA. Germline V lookup: CDR1 SGHNT, CDR2 YYREEE (reference sequence). The CDR3 loop spans 18 amino acids.

This sequence joins TRBV5-4 and TRBJ2-3; the TCRdb D gene call, TRBD1, has no DNA to confirm it. Germline CDR1 reads SGHNT; CDR2 reads YYREEE (reference sequence). The CDR3 length is 14 residues. This CDR3 is CASSFKGASDTQYF.

This clonotype counts as medium-sized by frequency. This chain joins TRBV30 and TRBJ2-3; the TRBD1 assignment by TCRdb is unverifiable without DNA. CDR3 length: 15 residues. Germline values: CDR1 GTSNPN, CDR2 SVGIG (reference sequence). The CDR3 reads CAWSTGDSGGDTQYF.